The rows below give T cell receptor beta chains drawn from one sample of a study of T cell repertoires in cytomegalovirus infection. What these receptors recognize is not known. TCRdb used MiXCR to reprocess the reads, holding one entry per CDR3 protein. This table holds 700,000 to 950,000 distinct CDR3 sequences, over 25% found once. Material: cultured CD8+ T cells from PBMCs, obtained from culture after CMV antigen stimulation. Receptors originate from a human donor in good health (CMV status not recorded). Some clones in this sample may be carry-over from other donors' samples. Each CDR3 is given with its conserved first and last residue. A D gene is named only where the DNA matches it firmly. Not all rows give a size; the values are once, few, many and, for expanded clones, a class.

J,D,size,V,DNA,CDR3
TRBJ1-3,TRBD1,few,TRBV11-2,TGTGCCAGCAGACAAGGGACAGGGTTTGGAAACACCATATATTTT,CASRQGTGFGNTIYF
TRBJ1-1,TRBD1,once,TRBV11-1,TGTGCCAGCAGCTTAGCGGACAGGGGCGAACAAGCTTTCTTT,CASSLADRGEQAFF
TRBJ2-1,TRBD2,few,TRBV4-2,TGTGCCAGCAGCCAAGTCTCTAGCGGTTCCTACAATGAGCAGTTCTTC,CASSQVSSGSYNEQFF
TRBJ1-5,-,-,TRBV24-1,TGTGCCACCTCCTCGTGGCAGTTCGATCAGCCCCAGCATTTT,CATSSWQFDQPQHF
TRBJ1-1,-,-,TRBV6-5,TGTGCCACGAGTTTGGACTATGACACTGAAGCTTTCTTT,CATSLDYDTEAFF
TRBJ2-6,-,few,TRBV15,TGTGCCACCAGCAGACCGGGAACAGGACCCTCTGGGGCCAACGTCCTGACTTTC,CATSRPGTGPSGANVLTF
TRBJ2-5,-,-,TRBV11-3,TGTGCCAGCAGCTCGACAGAGAACCAAGAGACCCAGTACTTC,CASSSTENQETQYF
TRBJ1-5,TRBD1,many,TRBV27,TGTGCCAGCAGTTCAGGGGGGCTAGGTCAGCCCCAGCATTTT,CASSSGGLGQPQHF
TRBJ2-3,-,once,TRBV2,TGTGCCAGCAGCGGGGGATTTGCGCAGTATTTT,CASSGGFAQYF
TRBJ1-1,-,-,TRBV7-9,TGTGCCAGCAGCATAACTGAGGGGGGGTTCAAAAACACTGAAGCTTTCTTT,CASSITEGGFKNTEAFF
TRBJ2-7,TRBD2,few,TRBV10-3,TGTGCCATCAGGGGGACTAGCGGGGCCTACGAGCAGTACTTC,CAIRGTSGAYEQYF
TRBJ2-1,-,-,TRBV5-1,TGCGCCAGCAGCTTGGCCCTGGGCTCCTACAATGAGCAGTTCTTC,CASSLALGSYNEQFF
TRBJ2-5,TRBD1,-,TRBV6-1,TGTGCCAGCAGTTCACCGGACAGGGAGGATGAGACCCAGTACTTC,CASSSPDREDETQYF
TRBJ2-7,TRBD1,-,TRBV6-6,TGTACCAGCCCTCCCAAGGGGACAGGGGGCCACGAGCAGTACTTC,CTSPPKGTGGHEQYF
TRBJ2-7,-,few,TRBV12-3/TRBV12-4,TGTGCCAGCAGACCTGCGGGACAGACCTACGAGCAGTACTTC,CASRPAGQTYEQYF
TRBJ1-6,-,-,TRBV15,TGTGCCACCAGCAGAGATTCAGCAGTGGCCAATTCACCCCTCCACTTT,CATSRDSAVANSPLHF
TRBJ2-1,-,few,TRBV6-2/TRBV6-3,TGTGCCAGCAGTGGAGGGGATAACAATGAGCAGTTCTTC,CASSGGDNNEQFF
TRBJ1-2,TRBD1,-,TRBV29-1,TGCAGCGTTGAAGGGAGGACAGGGTATGGCTACACCTTC,CSVEGRTGYGYTF
TRBJ2-3,-,few,TRBV6-5,TGTGCCAGCACCGACCTGGCTAGAGAAGATACGCAGTATTTT,CASTDLAREDTQYF
TRBJ2-7,-,few,TRBV20-1,TGCAGTGCTAGCGTAGCCACAGTTGAATCCTACGAGCAGTACTTC,CSASVATVESYEQYF
TRBJ2-1,-,-,TRBV12-3/TRBV12-4,TGTGCCAGCAGTCCTCCGGACCGGGGTATCAATGAGCAGTTCTTC,CASSPPDRGINEQFF
TRBJ1-3,-,few,TRBV12-3/TRBV12-4,TGTGCCAGCAGGTGGACAGAATACTCTGGAAACACCATATATTTT,CASRWTEYSGNTIYF
TRBJ2-1,TRBD2,few,TRBV14,TGTGCCAGCAGCCTCCGGGGGGGGGGCCAGGGAAATGAGCAGTTCTTC,CASSLRGGGQGNEQFF
TRBJ2-5,-,few,TRBV7-9,TGTGCCAGCAGCTTACCGTCGAGGGGGTACGAGACCCAGTACTTC,CASSLPSRGYETQYF
TRBJ1-2,TRBD1,-,TRBV28,TGTGCCAGCAGGTTAGACAGGGTACACTATGGCTACACCTTC,CASRLDRVHYGYTF
TRBJ2-1,TRBD2,many,TRBV7-8,TGTGCCAGCAGCTTACTAGCGGGGAGTATCTACAATGAGCAGTTCTTC,CASSLLAGSIYNEQFF
TRBJ2-1,TRBD2,many,TRBV6-6,TGTGCCAGCAGCCCCTCGGGTAGCGGGTACAATGAGCAGTTCTTC,CASSPSGSGYNEQFF
TRBJ2-3,TRBD2,few,TRBV27,TGTGCCAGCAGTTCACTAGCGGGAGGGGCCGGAGATACGCAGTATTTT,CASSSLAGGAGDTQYF
TRBJ2-2,TRBD1,many,TRBV7-6,TGTGCCAGCAGCTCCCGGGACAGGGTTCTGAGGGGGGAGCTGTTTTTT,CASSSRDRVLRGELFF
TRBJ1-1,-,-,TRBV15,TGTGCCACCAGCAGAGACGGTTGGACTGAAGCTTTCTTT,CATSRDGWTEAFF
TRBJ1-3,-,many,TRBV12-3/TRBV12-4,TGTGCCAGCAGGGGATCTGGAAACACCATATATTTT,CASRGSGNTIYF
TRBJ1-2,-,many,TRBV7-8,TGTGCCAGCACCCTACGGGTTTCCTATGGCTACACCTTC,CASTLRVSYGYTF
TRBJ1-4,-,-,TRBV6-5,TGTGCCAGCAGTTACCAGGGGCCGGAAAAACTGTTTTTT,CASSYQGPEKLFF
TRBJ1-4,TRBD1,few,TRBV7-6,TGTGCCAGCAGCTCGGGACAGGGGGTGGGTGAAAAACTGTTTTTT,CASSSGQGVGEKLFF
TRBJ2-4,-,-,TRBV7-9,TGTGCCAGCAGCTTAGAAGTGCGAACCGGGGCCAAAAACATTCAGTACTTC,CASSLEVRTGAKNIQYF
TRBJ1-4,-,few,TRBV6-1,TGTGCCAGCAGTGAACGTGAAAGAGTTGCAACTAATGAAAAACTGTTTTTT,CASSERERVATNEKLFF
TRBJ1-2,-,-,TRBV12-3/TRBV12-4,TGTGCCAGCAGACCGGACAGCGGGGGCTTCCTTTTC,CASRPDSGGFLF
TRBJ2-5,TRBD1,-,TRBV12-3/TRBV12-4,TGTGCCAGCAGTTTAAAGGGACAGGGGCCTCCCCTCGTACAAGAGACCCAGTACTTC,CASSLKGQGPPLVQETQYF
TRBJ1-4,-,-,TRBV27,TGTGCCAGCAGTACCTACCCCGGGAGAGGGGAAAAACTGTTTTTT,CASSTYPGRGEKLFF
TRBJ1-1,-,-,TRBV4-1,TGCGCCAGCAGCCAAGAGAGCGGCAGTCGGCTCATGAACACTGAAGCTTTCTTT,CASSQESGSRLMNTEAFF
TRBJ1-1,-,-,TRBV27,TGTGCCAGCAGTTTGGAGGGGCAGCTGAACACTGAAGCTTTCTTT,CASSLEGQLNTEAFF
TRBJ2-1,TRBD1,-,TRBV14,TGTGCCAGCAGCCACAGCGACAGGGCAAACTCCTACAATGAGCAGTTCTTC,CASSHSDRANSYNEQFF
TRBJ1-1,-,many,TRBV19,TGTGCCAGCAGCCCCGGCCGAACTGAAGCTTTCTTT,CASSPGRTEAFF
TRBJ1-2,-,-,TRBV12-3/TRBV12-4,TGTGCCAGCAGTTTAGTAGGGCAGGGGAAGAACTATGGCTACACCTTC,CASSLVGQGKNYGYTF
TRBJ2-5,-,-,TRBV7-6,TGTGCCAACAGCTTCCCTATATCGACAGGAGAAGAGACCCAGTACTTC,CANSFPISTGEETQYF
TRBJ1-6,-,-,TRBV4-3,TGCGCCAGCAGCCAAGAAGGCAGGGTACGGTCACCCCTCCACTTT,CASSQEGRVRSPLHF
TRBJ2-5,TRBD1,-,TRBV6-5,TGTGCCAGCGGTCGGACAGGGCTCCCGGGAGAGACCCAGTACTTC,CASGRTGLPGETQYF
TRBJ1-3,TRBD1,few,TRBV12-3/TRBV12-4,TGTGCCAGCAGTGGGGGGACAGGGCGCGGAAACACCATATATTTT,CASSGGTGRGNTIYF
TRBJ2-1,TRBD1,many,TRBV7-3,TGTGCCAGCAGCTTAAAGGATTACGGGACAGGGGCCTACAATGAGCAGTTCTTC,CASSLKDYGTGAYNEQFF
TRBJ1-1,-,-,TRBV6-1,TGTGCCAGCAGTGAATATCTGGCCAGGGTTACTGAAGCTTTCTTT,CASSEYLARVTEAFF
TRBJ1-5,-,few,TRBV6-8,TGTGCCAGCGGCCCCAGGGGCAGCAATCAGCCCCAGCATTTT,CASGPRGSNQPQHF
TRBJ1-1,TRBD1,few,TRBV6-2/TRBV6-3,TGTGCCAGCAGCTTTATTCCGGGACAGGGGGTGGAGAACACTGAAGCTTTCTTT,CASSFIPGQGVENTEAFF
TRBJ2-3,-,-,TRBV28,TGTGCCAGCAGTTTTCCCGGGACACCCCCCACAGATACGCAGTATTTT,CASSFPGTPPTDTQYF